A single sample is the source of the 22 T cell receptor beta chains below, sequenced in a study of T cell responses to AZD1222 COVID-19 vaccine. Data came from immunoSEQ multiplex PCR; TCRdb stores just in-frame clones and leaves some out. Of about 120,000 clones in the sample, 70% to 90% were seen once. The starting material was peripheral blood, obtained on day 0 of AZD1222 vaccination. These receptors were obtained from an adult in good health.

The V call is TRBV7-9, the J call TRBJ2-7, with no clear D. From germline, CDR1 is SEHNR and CDR2 FQNEAQ (reference sequence). Trimming left V 5 bases short and J 2 bases short, with 22 bases between. This CDR3 spans 17 amino acids. Here the CDR3 reads CASSPNAADHFPYEQYF. CDR3 coding DNA: TGTGCCAGCAGCCCGAATGCGGCGGACCATTTCCCCTACGAGCAGTACTTC.

The V and J genes are TRBV3-1 (or the pseudogene TRBV3-2) and TRBJ1-2, with D perhaps TRBD1 (5 bases). Germline loops: CDR1 LGHDT, CDR2 YNNKEL (reference sequence). This CDR3 has 15 residues. V was clipped by 4 bases and J by 4 bases, with 16 bases between them. CDR3 coding DNA: TGTGCCAGCAGCCCTGGGGCAGTGGGGATCTATGGCTACACCTTC. Amino acid sequence: CASSPGAVGIYGYTF.

The CDR3 nucleotides are TGTGCCTGGAGACCGGGGACCTATGGCTACACCTTC. Protein: CAWRPGTYGYTF. The rearrangement links TRBV30 to TRBJ1-2, with TRBD1 as a possible D gene (5 bases). CDR3 length: 12 residues. The germline V and J ends were trimmed by 3 bases and 4 bases, with 9 bases remaining between them. CDR1 GTSNPN and CDR2 SVGIG come from the germline V gene (reference sequence).

CDR3 loop: CAWSVRRGELFF. DNA for the CDR3: TGTGCCTGGAGTGTAAGGAGAGGGGAGCTGTTTTTT. The chain is built from TRBV30 and TRBJ2-2; D gene unclear. Trimming cost V 0 bases and J 8 bases, with 7 bases left between them. The CDR3 covers 12 residues. The V gene's germline CDR1 is GTSNPN and CDR2 SVGIG (reference sequence).

This chain uses TRBV6-4 with TRBJ2-1; unclear D gene. The V and J ends lost 4 bases and 6 bases respectively, with 16 bases between them. The CDR3 is 15 residues long. CDR1 is MRHNA and CDR2 is SNTAGT in the germline V gene. CDR3 sequence (DNA): TGTGCCAGCAGTGTATCAGGACGGGCCCTCAATGAGCAGTTCTTC. Its protein product is CASSVSGRALNEQFF.

The chain combines TRBV6-5 with TRBJ2-7; D ambiguous. From germline, CDR1 is MNHEY and CDR2 SVGAGI. The CDR3 contains 13 residues. The V and J ends lost 6 bases and 6 bases respectively, with 15 bases between them. The DNA for the CDR3 is TGTGCCAGCAGCCGGACCCGAACGGGCGAGCAGTACTTC. It translates to CASSRTRTGEQYF.

V and J are TRBV19 and TRBJ1-2; no definite D call. The V end lost 6 bases, the J end lost 4 bases, and 15 bases lay between the germline ends. This CDR3 has 14 amino acids. Per germline, CDR1 LNHDA and CDR2 SQIVND (reference sequence). CDR3 nucleotide sequence: TGTGCCAGTAGCGAGAGGACCCTAAGCTATGGCTACACCTTC. It translates to CASSERTLSYGYTF.

This chain connects TRBV5-4 to TRBJ2-3; D not resolved. The germline V gene has CDR1 SGHNT and CDR2 YYREEE (reference sequence). Trimming shortened V by 2 bases and J by 4 bases, and 5 bases separated the two germline ends. The CDR3 loop spans 12 amino acids. CDR3 loop: CASSLRADTQYF. The CDR3 nucleotides read TGTGCCAGCAGCTTAAGGGCAGATACGCAGTATTTT. Looking up the rest from reference TRBV5-4 and TRBJ2-3 gives the full variable domain: ETGVTQSPTHLIKTRGQQVTLRCSSQSGHNTVSWYQQALGQGPQFIFQYYREEENGRGNFPPRFSGLQFPNYSSELNVNALELDDSALYLCASSLRADTQYFGPGTRLTVL.

The rearrangement uses TRBV10-3 and TRBJ2-2; TRBD2 matches 14 bases. The CDR3 totals 18 residues. Germline CDR1 reads ENHRY; CDR2 reads SYGVKD. V lost 1 base to trimming and J lost 0 bases; unmatched junction nucleotides: 1. The CDR3 loop is CAISEWGLAGANTGELFF. CDR3 coding DNA: TGTGCCATCAGTGAGTGGGGACTAGCGGGAGCGAACACCGGGGAGCTGTTTTTT.

J is TRBJ2-4 and V is TRBV29-1; 9 nucleotides agree with TRBD1. The CDR3 is 14 amino acids. The germline V gene encodes CDR1 SQVTM and CDR2 ANQGSEA. V lost 6 bases and J lost 7; bases outside the gene matches: 10. CDR3 amino acids: CSVPALGQGNIQYF. The DNA of the CDR3 is TGCAGCGTCCCAGCCCTTGGACAGGGGAACATTCAGTACTTC. The full variable domain, completed using reference TRBV29-1 and TRBJ2-4, is SAVISQKPSRDICQRGTSLTIQCQVDSQVTMMFWYRQQPGQSLTLIATANQGSEATYESGFVIDKFPISRPNLTFSTLTVSNMSPEDSSIYLCSVPALGQGNIQYFGAGTRLSVL.

This rearrangement joins TRBV7-3 to TRBJ2-3; D may be TRBD2 (6 bases). Trimming removed 5 bases from V and 10 bases from J, with 16 bases in between. There are 13 residues in the CDR3. Per the germline V gene, CDR1 is SGHTA and CDR2 is FQGTGA. The CDR3 coding sequence is TGTGCCAGCAGCCCGACTAGGGCCGCGGCGCAGTATTTT. Its translation: CASSPTRAAAQYF.

The gene calls are TRBV7-9 and TRBJ1-2; the match to TRBD1 covers 8 bases. The CDR3 consists of 15 residues. The germline gives CDR1 SEHNR, CDR2 FQNEAQ (reference sequence). The J segment lost 6 bases and the V segment lost 5 bases, leaving 11 bases of the junction unmatched. For the CDR3, the DNA is TGTGCCAGCAGCGATCCGGACAGGGTTAAGGATGGCTACACCTTC. Protein product: CASSDPDRVKDGYTF.

V and J are TRBV28 and TRBJ2-3; 11 nucleotides line up with TRBD2. Unmatched junction bases numbered 8, after V lost 4 bases and J lost 5 bases. The CDR3 runs to 16 residues. Germline V gene data show CDR1 as MDHEN and CDR2 as SYDVKM. In DNA, the CDR3 is TGTGCCAGCAGTTCCGTACTAGCGGGAGACGTAGATACGCAGTATTTT. Its protein product is CASSSVLAGDVDTQYF.

The chain uses TRBV11-2 and TRBJ2-3, with D perhaps given as TRBD1 or TRBD2 (5 bases each). This CDR3 has 15 amino acids. Trimming shortened V by 6 bases and J by 1 base, and 14 bases separated the two germline ends. The germline gives CDR1 SGHAT, CDR2 FQNNGV. The CDR3 here is CASRVPGPRTDTQYF. In DNA form, the CDR3 reads TGTGCCAGCAGGGTACCGGGACCGCGCACAGATACGCAGTATTTT.

The chain links TRBV28 to TRBJ2-2; a weak D match, TRBD2 (6 bases). The germline gives CDR1 MDHEN, CDR2 SYDVKM. This CDR3 has 16 amino acids. Deletions cut 2 bases from V and 0 bases from J, with 10 bases between. DNA of the CDR3: TGTGCCAGCAGTTTAAGTGGGAGGACGAACACCGGGGAGCTGTTTTTT. As protein: CASSLSGRTNTGELFF.

The rearrangement uses TRBV19 and TRBJ1-2; D is perhaps TRBD1 (6 bases). CDR1 LNHDA and CDR2 SQIVND come from the germline V gene (reference sequence). This CDR3 has 15 amino acids. The ends were cut back, 0 bases at V and 8 bases at J, with 16 bases in the middle. The CDR3 bases are TGTGCCAGTAGTATAGACCGGACAGTTTCCTCGGGCTACACCTTC. It is translated as CASSIDRTVSSGYTF.

The J gene is TRBJ2-7, the V gene TRBV30; 9 nucleotides align to TRBD1. This CDR3 is built from 14 residues. Germline V gene sequence: CDR1 GTSNPN, CDR2 SVGIG (reference sequence). V shed 6 bases, J shed 3 bases, and the junction held 9 bases outside the gene matches. CDR3 loop: CACTFPGQGYEQYF. DNA for the CDR3: TGTGCCTGCACCTTTCCGGGACAGGGCTACGAGCAGTACTTC. Full variable domain (remainder filled in from reference TRBV30 and TRBJ2-7): SQTIHQWPATLVQPVGSPLSLECTVEGTSNPNLYWYRQAAGRGLQLLFYSVGIGQISSEVPQNLSASRPQDRQFILSSKKLLLSDSGFYLCACTFPGQGYEQYFGPGTRLTVT.

V is TRBV28 and J is TRBJ2-7; D perhaps matches TRBD1 (5 bases). CDR1 and CDR2 (germline): MDHEN, SYDVKM. Trimming stripped 3 bases from V and 6 bases from J, with 12 bases between. The CDR3 is 13 residues long. The CDR3, as DNA: TGTGCCAGCAGTTTGGGGCGGCTCTCCGAGCAGTACTTC. The encoded protein is CASSLGRLSEQYF. Using reference TRBV28 and TRBJ2-7 for the parts outside the CDR3, the full variable domain is DVKVTQSSRYLVKRTGEKVFLECVQDMDHENMFWYRQDPGLGLRLIYFSYDVKMKEKGDIPEGYSVSREKKERFSLILESASTNQTSMYLCASSLGRLSEQYFGPGTRLTVT.

CDR3 sequence (DNA): TGTGCCAGTAGTATTGTGAGGGGCCGCACAGATACGCAGTATTTT. Amino acid sequence: CASSIVRGRTDTQYF. The gene calls are TRBV19 and TRBJ2-3, with D perhaps given as TRBD1 or TRBD2 (5 bases each). Trimming removed 3 bases at V and 1 base at J, with 11 bases between. The germline CDR1 and CDR2 sequences are LNHDA and SQIVND (reference sequence). The CDR3 totals 15 residues.

This clone was observed a single time. The rearrangement joins TRBV11-2 to TRBJ2-7, with D possibly being TRBD2 (6 bases). V shed 5 bases and J shed 6 bases, with 17 bases lying between them. Germline assignment: CDR1 SGHAT and CDR2 FQNNGV. The CDR3 is made up of 14 amino acids. This CDR3 reads CASSPPGTGAEQYF. CDR3 nucleotide sequence: TGTGCCAGCAGCCCCCCCGGGACGGGAGCCGAGCAGTACTTC.

V and J are TRBV24-1 and TRBJ1-3; 8 bases map to TRBD1. Germline CDR1 is KGHDR and CDR2 is SFDVKD. The CDR3 contains 17 residues. V was clipped by 5 bases and J by 3 bases; unmatched bases: 11. The CDR3 spells CATSGDPEDRDGNTIYF. The CDR3 DNA is TGTGCCACCAGTGGGGATCCAGAGGACAGGGATGGAAACACCATATATTTT.

The V call is TRBV24-1, the J call TRBJ1-2; D is perhaps TRBD1 (6 bases). From germline, CDR1 is KGHDR and CDR2 SFDVKD. CDR3 size: 15 residues. V lost 1 base and J lost 4, with 12 bases in between. CDR3: CATSDFSEGVYGYTF. DNA for the CDR3: TGTGCCACCAGTGATTTTAGTGAGGGGGTCTATGGCTACACCTTC.